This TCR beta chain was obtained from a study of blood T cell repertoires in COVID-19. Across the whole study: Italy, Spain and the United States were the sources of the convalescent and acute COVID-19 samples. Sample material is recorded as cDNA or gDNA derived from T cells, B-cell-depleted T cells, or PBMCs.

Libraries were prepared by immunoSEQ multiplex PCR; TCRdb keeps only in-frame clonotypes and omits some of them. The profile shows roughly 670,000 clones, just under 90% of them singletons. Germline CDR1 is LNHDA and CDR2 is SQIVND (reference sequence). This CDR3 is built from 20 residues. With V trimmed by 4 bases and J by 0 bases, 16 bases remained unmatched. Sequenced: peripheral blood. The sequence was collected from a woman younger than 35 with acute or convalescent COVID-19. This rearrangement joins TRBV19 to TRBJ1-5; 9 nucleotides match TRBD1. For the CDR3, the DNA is TGTGCCAGTAGTAATAGTCGGGACAGGGTGAGGGACCTTAGCAATCAGCCCCAGCATTTT. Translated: CASSNSRDRVRDLSNQPQHF.